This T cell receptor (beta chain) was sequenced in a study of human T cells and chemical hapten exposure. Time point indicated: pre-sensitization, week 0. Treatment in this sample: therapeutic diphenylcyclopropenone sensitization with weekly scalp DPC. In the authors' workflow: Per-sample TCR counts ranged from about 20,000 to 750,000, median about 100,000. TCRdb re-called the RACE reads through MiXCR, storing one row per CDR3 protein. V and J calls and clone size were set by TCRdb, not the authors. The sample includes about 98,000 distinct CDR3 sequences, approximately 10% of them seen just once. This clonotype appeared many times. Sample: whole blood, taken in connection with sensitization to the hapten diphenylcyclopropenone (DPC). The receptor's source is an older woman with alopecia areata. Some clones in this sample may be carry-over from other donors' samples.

CDR3: CASSYSRWAGKSEQYF. The DNA of the CDR3 is TGTGCCAGCAGTTACTCCCGGTGGGCGGGGAAGTCCGAGCAGTACTTC. This chain links TRBV6-5 with TRBJ2-7; D is possibly TRBD2 (6 bases). V lost 0 bases and J 6 bases, leaving 18 bases between the germline ends. The CDR3 runs to 16 residues. The V gene's germline CDR1 is MNHEY and CDR2 SVGAGI.